One sample yielded the 28 T cell receptor beta chains listed below, sequenced in a study of blood T cell repertoires in COVID-19. Here immunoSEQ multiplex PCR was the method, and the copy in TCRdb shows in-frame clones only, minus some. Counted here are under 250,000 clones, about 80% occurring once; the ten biggest clones make up about 2.1%. The sequenced sample consisted of peripheral blood. The receptors shown here come from an older woman with acute or convalescent COVID-19.

V is TRBV2 and J is TRBJ1-1, with 7 nucleotides matching TRBD1. In germline, CDR1 is SNHLY, CDR2 FYNNEI. With V trimmed by 6 bases and J by 5 bases, 9 bases remained unmatched. The CDR3 covers 14 residues. In DNA form, the CDR3 reads TGTGCCAGCAGAGCGGACAGGACGGCGACTGAAGCTTTCTTT. This codes for CASRADRTATEAFF.

The chain joins TRBV3-1 (or the pseudogene TRBV3-2) to TRBJ2-7, with TRBD1 matching over 9 bases. Germline-derived CDR1 and CDR2 are LGHDT and YNNKEL (reference sequence). The ends lost 4 bases at V and 0 bases at J; junction bases unmatched: 4. The length of the CDR3 is 15 residues. The CDR3 nucleotides read TGTGCCAGCAGCCTCGGGACAGGGCGCTCCTACGAGCAGTACTTC. This encodes CASSLGTGRSYEQYF.

This chain joins TRBV5-5 and TRBJ1-2; 9 bases match TRBD1. Germline CDR1 and CDR2: SGHKS and YYEKEE (reference sequence). The V gene end was trimmed by 1 base and the J gene end by 2 bases; junction bases not matched to a gene: 9. The CDR3 sequence is 17 residues long. The CDR3 sequence: CASSLKPFGTGNYGYTF. The CDR3 DNA is TGTGCCAGCAGCTTGAAGCCTTTTGGGACAGGGAACTATGGCTACACCTTC.

The rearrangement links TRBV7-3 to TRBJ1-5; 8 nucleotides align to TRBD1. Germline V gene sequence: CDR1 SGHTA, CDR2 FQGTGA. The CDR3 sequence is 15 residues long. V shed 5 bases and J 7 bases; nucleotides not matched to a gene: 10. CDR3 in amino acids: CASSPPFGQGQPQHF. Written as DNA, the CDR3 is TGTGCCAGCAGCCCCCCCTTCGGACAGGGACAGCCCCAGCATTTT.

The DNA of the CDR3 is TGTGCCAGCAGCGTAGGGCAGGGATTAAACGAGCAGTACTTC. Its translation: CASSVGQGLNEQYF. V usage is TRBV9 and J usage is TRBJ2-7; D possibly corresponds to TRBD1 (5 bases). CDR1 SGDLS and CDR2 YYNGEE come from the germline V gene. The CDR3 has 14 residues. V was shortened by 0 bases and J by 5 bases, with 12 bases between the two germline ends.

The CDR3 sequence: CASSYRGQAYEQYF. In nucleotides, the CDR3 is TGTGCCAGCAGTTACCGGGGACAGGCCTACGAGCAGTACTTC. This sequence joins TRBV6-2 or TRBV6-3 and TRBJ2-7; TRBD1 agrees at 8 bases. With V trimmed by 2 bases and J by 2 bases, 2 bases remained unmatched. CDR3 length equals 14 residues. Germline lookup yields CDR1 MNHEY and CDR2 SVGEGT.

The J gene is TRBJ1-4, the V gene TRBV2; perhaps TRBD1 as D (6 bases). Germline values: CDR1 SNHLY, CDR2 FYNNEI. Trimming pared 0 bases from V and 5 bases from J, leaving 10 bases between. This CDR3 has 15 residues. CDR3 sequence (DNA): TGTGCCAGCAGTGAAGCGAACAGGGAGAATGAAAAACTGTTTTTT. Amino acids: CASSEANRENEKLFF. Combining the CDR3 with reference TRBV2 and TRBJ1-4 gives the whole variable domain EPEVTQTPSHQVTQMGQEVILRCVPISNHLYFYWYRQILGQKVEFLVSFYNNEISEKSEIFDDQFSVERPDGSNFTLKIRSTKLEDSAMYFCASSEANRENEKLFFGSGTQLSVL.

The rearrangement uses TRBV28 and TRBJ1-2, with D unclear. The CDR3 consists of 12 residues. The germline V gene encodes CDR1 MDHEN and CDR2 SYDVKM. V was trimmed by 4 bases and J by 6 bases, leaving 9 bases between them. The CDR3 protein is CASSYQRDGYTF. Here the CDR3 DNA reads TGTGCCAGCAGTTATCAGCGAGATGGCTACACCTTC.

The chain has TRBV7-8 and TRBJ1-3; TRBD1 aligns across 7 bases. The CDR3 is made up of 16 amino acids. Trimming removed 1 base from V and 1 base from J; junction bases left unmatched: 4. Looked up from germline, CDR1 is SGHVS and CDR2 is FQNEAQ. The chain's CDR3 is CASSLVRGQSGNTIYF. CDR3 nucleotides: TGTGCCAGCAGCTTAGTTCGGGGACAGTCTGGAAACACCATATATTTT.

This clone showed up just once. The chain recombines TRBV20-1 with TRBJ1-1; D is uncertain. Looked up from germline, CDR1 is DFQATT and CDR2 is SNEGSKA (reference sequence). This CDR3 comprises 13 residues. V was clipped by 3 bases and J by 4 bases, with 12 bases between them. The CDR3 DNA reads as TGCAGTGCTAGTGGAGGATTGAGCACTGAAGCTTTCTTT. Protein product: CSASGGLSTEAFF.

This chain links TRBV7-2 with TRBJ2-7, with 7 nucleotides matching TRBD1. After removal of 1 base from V and 2 bases from J, the junction contained 5 bases not matched to a gene. Germline V gene data show CDR1 as SGHTA and CDR2 as FQGNSA. The CDR3 extends over 15 amino acids. The CDR3 region is CASSLVAQGPYEQYF. DNA of the CDR3: TGTGCCAGCAGCTTAGTCGCACAGGGGCCCTACGAGCAGTACTTC.

CDR3 bases: TGTGCCTGGAGTGTGGGACTAGCGGGGGTTGAGCAGTATTTT. Translated: CAWSVGLAGVEQYF. This chain links TRBV30 with TRBJ2-3; 14 bases match TRBD2. With V trimmed by 0 bases and J by 11 bases, 4 bases remained unmatched. CDR1 GTSNPN and CDR2 SVGIG come from the germline V gene (reference sequence). The CDR3 covers 14 residues.

The CDR3 bases are TGTGCCAGCAGGGCAAACAGGGGAGAGAATTCACCCCTCCACTTT. Translation gives CASRANRGENSPLHF. This rearrangement joins TRBV6-5 to TRBJ1-6; 7 bases are a match to TRBD1. The CDR3 spans 15 residues. CDR1 MNHEY and CDR2 SVGAGI come from the germline V gene. V lost 6 bases and J lost 7; bases outside the gene matches: 9.

The DNA for the CDR3 is TGTGCCAGCAGTCCACTACCGCGTTTTACGGGAGAGACCCAGTACTTC. Its protein is CASSPLPRFTGETQYF. This chain uses TRBV6-2 or TRBV6-3 with TRBJ2-5; unclear D gene. There are 16 residues in the CDR3. Germline V gives CDR1 MNHEY, CDR2 SVGEGT. The ends were cut back, 5 bases at V and 4 bases at J, with 20 bases in the middle.

V gene TRBV6-5 combines with J gene TRBJ1-1, with 8 positions matching TRBD1. Germline V CDR1 and CDR2: MNHEY, SVGAGI. The CDR3 covers 12 residues. V was pared by 0 bases and J by 11 bases, with 2 bases of the junction left unmatched. CDR3 sequence (DNA): TGTGCCAGCAGTTACTCGACAGGGGAGGCTTTCTTT. The encoded protein is CASSYSTGEAFF.

This clone was recorded once. CDR3 amino acids: CASSSGSQETQYF. Here the CDR3 DNA reads TGTGCCAGCAGCTCGGGATCCCAAGAGACCCAGTACTTC. The chain recombines TRBV5-4 with TRBJ2-5; tentative D call: TRBD2 (5 bases). The CDR3 loop spans 13 amino acids. V shed 3 bases and J shed 1 base, with 7 bases lying between them. From germline, CDR1 is SGHNT and CDR2 YYREEE (reference sequence).

The chain joins TRBV6-2 or TRBV6-3 to TRBJ1-1, with 11 nucleotides matching TRBD1. After removal of 2 bases from V and 0 bases from J, the junction contained 5 bases not matched to a gene. The CDR3 runs to 17 residues. Germline CDR1 is MNHEY and CDR2 is SVGEGT. Here the CDR3 reads CASSYRTDRGLNTEAFF. The CDR3 region has the DNA TGTGCCAGCAGTTACCGTACGGACAGGGGGCTGAACACTGAAGCTTTCTTT.

CDR3 bases: TGTGCCAGCAGTCAACAGGGGGTCTATGGCTACACCTTC. Its protein product is CASSQQGVYGYTF. The rearrangement joins TRBV6-5 to TRBJ1-2, with 8 nucleotides matching TRBD1. The germline gives CDR1 MNHEY, CDR2 SVGAGI. Trimming at V came to 5 bases and at J to 4 bases, leaving 3 bases not matched to a gene. The CDR3 is 13 amino acids.

This CDR3 reads CASSLVRAGNTEAFF. CDR3 nucleotide sequence: TGTGCCAGCAGCTTGGTTCGGGCGGGGAACACTGAAGCTTTCTTT. J is TRBJ1-1 and V is TRBV5-4; D uncertain. V was pared by 0 bases and J by 1 base, with 10 bases between. The CDR3 contains 15 residues. Per the germline V gene, CDR1 is SGHNT and CDR2 is YYREEE (reference sequence).

The V call is TRBV3-1 (or the pseudogene TRBV3-2), the J call TRBJ1-1, with TRBD1 matching over 7 bases. Germline CDR1 is LGHDT and CDR2 is YNNKEL (reference sequence). V lost 1 base to trimming and J lost 11 bases; unmatched junction nucleotides: 4. This CDR3 region has 12 residues. CDR3 sequence (DNA): TGTGCCAGCAGCCAAGTAGACAGGGTCGCTTTCTTT. This translates into CASSQVDRVAFF.

CDR3 region: CASGLQGYSPLHF. CDR3 DNA sequence: TGTGCCAGCGGATTACAGGGTTATTCACCCCTCCACTTT. The chain couples TRBV12-3 or TRBV12-4 to TRBJ1-6; tentative D call: TRBD1 (6 bases). This CDR3 comprises 13 residues. Trimming stripped 8 bases from V and 8 bases from J, with 13 bases between.

This chain connects TRBV4-1 to TRBJ2-1, with D maybe TRBD2 (6 bases). V was trimmed by 0 bases and J by 0 bases, leaving 15 bases between them. CDR1 MGHRA and CDR2 YSYEKL come from the germline V gene. This CDR3 has 18 residues. This chain's CDR3 is CASSQDPSAGTSYNEQFF. CDR3 nucleotides: TGCGCCAGCAGCCAAGACCCCTCGGCGGGGACCTCCTACAATGAGCAGTTCTTC.

CDR3 loop: CASSSPAVGNSPLHF. Here the CDR3 DNA reads TGTGCCAGCAGCTCCCCCGCGGTTGGTAATTCACCCCTCCACTTT. The chain carries TRBV28 and TRBJ1-6; the D is unclear. V lost 6 bases and J 6 bases, leaving 15 bases between the germline ends. The length of the CDR3 is 15 residues. In germline, CDR1 is MDHEN, CDR2 SYDVKM.

The chain employs TRBV30 and TRBJ1-6; D possibly corresponds to TRBD1 (5 bases). CDR3 length equals 12 residues. The V gene's germline CDR1 is GTSNPN and CDR2 SVGIG (reference sequence). The V gene lost 4 bases and the J gene lost 10 bases, with 11 bases spanning the gap. The CDR3 DNA follows: TGTGCCTGGAACGACAGAAGATCACCCCTCCACTTT. Protein sequence: CAWNDRRSPLHF.

The chain is built from TRBV6-5 and TRBJ2-7; D ambiguous. Germline V gene data show CDR1 as MNHEY and CDR2 as SVGAGI. CDR3 length: 11 amino acids. The ends were cut back, 6 bases at V and 7 bases at J, with 10 bases in the middle. The CDR3 region is CASRTELEQYF. DNA for the CDR3: TGTGCCAGCAGAACAGAGCTGGAGCAGTACTTC.

The rearrangement joins TRBV15 to TRBJ2-2; possible D gene TRBD2, 5 bases. Per germline, CDR1 LNHNV and CDR2 YYDKDF (reference sequence). The CDR3 consists of 13 residues. Trimming took 4 bases from V and 6 from J, leaving 9 bases between them. CDR3 nucleotide sequence: TGTGCCACCAGCATAGGGCGGGCCGGGGAGCTGTTTTTT. Translated, it gives CATSIGRAGELFF.

As regards this clone: This specimen includes other DNA sequences encoding the same CDR3. CDR3: CASSIRQGRDSPLHF. CDR3 nucleotide sequence: TGTGCCAGTAGTATACGACAGGGCCGTGATTCACCCCTCCACTTT. The chain couples TRBV19 to TRBJ1-6; TRBD1 agrees at 7 bases. The CDR3 covers 15 residues. Germline CDR1 LNHDA, CDR2 SQIVND (reference sequence). V shed 2 bases, J shed 8 bases, and the junction held 6 bases outside the gene matches.

V and J are TRBV4-2 and TRBJ2-7, with D possibly TRBD1 on 5 matching bases. From germline, CDR1 is LGHNA and CDR2 YNFKEQ. The ends were cut back, 6 bases at V and 2 bases at J, with 20 bases in the middle. The CDR3 runs to 16 residues. CDR3 region: CASSPPRQISTYEQYF. CDR3 in DNA: TGTGCCAGCAGTCCGCCGCGACAGATATCGACCTACGAGCAGTACTTC.